This TCR beta chain was recovered during a study of T cell clones after liver transplantation. Profiling relied on immunoSEQ multiplex PCR, and the TCRdb table lists in-frame clones only, not all of them. In the table there are around 100,000 clones, around 80% of which are singletons. This clone has a single count. This CDR3 region has 16 residues. Per the germline V gene, CDR1 is MGHDK and CDR2 is SYGVNS. Trimming cost V 1 base and J 2 bases; bases outside gene matches: 5. The genes are TRBV25-1 and TRBJ2-1; TRBD2 aligns across 7 bases. This material consisted of CD4+ T cells from blood, taken approximately 50 months after liver transplant. This sequence originates from a human patient who received a liver transplant. Some of these T cells may belong to the graft donor. The CDR3 coding sequence is TGTGCCAGCAGTGAATTGGGGGGGAAGGCCTACAATGAGCAGTTCTTC. Translating gives CASSELGGKAYNEQFF.